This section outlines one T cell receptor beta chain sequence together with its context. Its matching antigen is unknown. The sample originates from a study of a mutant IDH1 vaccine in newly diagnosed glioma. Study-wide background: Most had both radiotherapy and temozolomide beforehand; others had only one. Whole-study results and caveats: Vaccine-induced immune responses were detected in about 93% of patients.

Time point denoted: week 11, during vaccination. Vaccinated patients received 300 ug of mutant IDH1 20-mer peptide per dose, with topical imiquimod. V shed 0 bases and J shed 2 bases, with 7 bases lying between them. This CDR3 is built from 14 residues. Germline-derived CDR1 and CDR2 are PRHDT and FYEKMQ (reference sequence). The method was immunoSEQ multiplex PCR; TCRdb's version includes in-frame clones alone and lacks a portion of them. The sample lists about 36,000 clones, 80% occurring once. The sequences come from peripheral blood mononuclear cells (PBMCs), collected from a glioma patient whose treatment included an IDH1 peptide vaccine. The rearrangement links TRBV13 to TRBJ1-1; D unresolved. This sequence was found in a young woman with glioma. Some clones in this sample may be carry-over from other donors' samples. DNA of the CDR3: TGTGCCAGCAGCTTAGGTCGCAGTAACACTGAAGCTTTCTTT. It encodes CASSLGRSNTEAFF. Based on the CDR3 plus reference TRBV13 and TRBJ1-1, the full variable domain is AAGVIQSPRHLIKEKRETATLKCYPIPRHDTVYWYQQGPGQDPQFLISFYEKMQSDKGSIPDRFSAQQFSDYHSELNMSSLELGDSALYFCASSLGRSNTEAFFGQGTRLTVV.